This T cell receptor beta chain was retrieved from a study of blood T cell repertoires in COVID-19. CDR3 length: 16 amino acids. V was pared by 4 bases and J by 3 bases, with 9 bases of the junction left unmatched. Germline V gene data show CDR1 as SEHNR and CDR2 as FQNEAQ (reference sequence). Using immunoSEQ multiplex PCR, the repertoire was profiled, and TCRdb retains in-frame clones only, with some absent. The repertoire holds hundreds of thousands of clones, with around 90% as singletons. Material for sequencing was peripheral blood. The TCR sequence derives from a man at least 80 years old with acute or convalescent COVID-19. V and J are TRBV7-9 and TRBJ1-5; TRBD1 aligns across 7 bases. CDR3 loop: CASSSSLTGINQPQHF. The CDR3 DNA follows: TGTGCCAGCAGCTCGTCCTTGACAGGGATCAATCAGCCCCAGCATTTT.